Listed here are 26 T cell receptor beta chains from one sample, sequenced in a study of T cell responses to AZD1222 COVID-19 vaccine (dated by TCRdb to the early 2020s). In the paper's terms, the time point label means: baseline before first vaccination. The library came from the immunoSEQ multiplex PCR assay. TCRdb retrieved this table from immuneACCESS and kept in-frame rearrangements only. Not all clones are present; in checked studies, unresolved V genes account for under half, and no reason is known for the remainder. The sample table holds roughly 93,000 clones, of which roughly nine tenths were seen once. The ten largest clones capture around 1.5% of the sample. The sample consisted of peripheral blood, taken on day 0 of AZD1222 vaccination. The receptors here all came from an adult in good health.

This clone was observed a few times. The CDR3 DNA follows: TGTGCCAGCAGCAAACTACAGGGGGACACCGGGGAGCTGTTTTTT. The encoded protein is CASSKLQGDTGELFF. The chain carries TRBV4-2 and TRBJ2-2; TRBD1 matches 8 bases. The CDR3 runs to 15 residues. The trim removed 5 bases at V and 3 bases at J, leaving 5 bases unmatched. Germline-derived CDR1 and CDR2 are LGHNA and YNFKEQ.

This sequence joins TRBV7-3 and TRBJ1-6, with D hard to call. This CDR3 has 15 residues. Germline CDR1 is SGHTA and CDR2 is FQGTGA. Trimming took off 5 bases at V and 0 bases at J, with 8 bases between the two ends. CDR3 residues: CASSESSSYNSPLHF. The DNA for the CDR3 is TGTGCCAGCAGCGAAAGTAGCTCCTATAATTCACCCCTCCACTTT.

The gene calls are TRBV7-3 and TRBJ1-2, with D perhaps TRBD1 (5 bases). The germline V gene has CDR1 SGHTA and CDR2 FQGTGA. Trimming pared 2 bases from V and 2 bases from J, leaving 6 bases between. The CDR3 is 13 amino acids. CDR3: CASSLGGNYGYTF. In DNA, the CDR3 is TGTGCCAGCAGCTTAGGGGGGAACTATGGCTACACCTTC.

This clone showed up just a few times. The chain couples TRBV4-2 to TRBJ1-1; D might be TRBD1 (5 bases). The CDR3 is made up of 17 amino acids. Deletions cut 4 bases from V and 9 bases from J, with 27 bases between. The germline V gene has CDR1 LGHNA and CDR2 YNFKEQ. CDR3 coding DNA: TGTGCCAGCAGCCTGTCCTCAGGGTCCAGGGTGGACCCGAAAGCTTTCTTT. Translation gives CASSLSSGSRVDPKAFF.

The gene calls are TRBV15 and TRBJ1-4, with 11 bases identical to TRBD1. Germline trimming cut 11 bases from V and 10 bases from J; bases unmatched to any gene: 9. The length of the CDR3 is 13 residues. Germline V gives CDR1 LNHNV, CDR2 YYDKDF (reference sequence). The CDR3 DNA reads as TGTGCCGGACGGACAGGGGGCCGAGGAAAACTGTTTTTT. This sequence encodes CAGRTGGRGKLFF.

V usage is TRBV7-6 and J usage is TRBJ2-1; 9 nucleotides agree with TRBD1. Germline V gene sequence: CDR1 SGHVS, CDR2 FNYEAQ. The CDR3 is 14 amino acids. V gave up 3 bases and J gave up 6 bases; unmatched junction bases: 3. In DNA form, the CDR3 reads TGTGCCAGCAGCTTTCGGACAGGGGTCAATGAGCAGTTCTTC. Its translation: CASSFRTGVNEQFF.

The chain employs TRBV5-6 and TRBJ1-4, with D perhaps TRBD1 (6 bases). CDR3 length: 15 residues. Germline CDR1 SGHDT, CDR2 YYEEEE. Trimming took 3 bases from V and 5 from J, leaving 14 bases between them. The CDR3 reads CASSSRTDRNEKLFF. CDR3 DNA: TGTGCCAGCAGCTCGCGGACAGACCGCAATGAAAAACTGTTTTTT.

V is TRBV11-2 and J is TRBJ1-1, with D uncertain. This CDR3 region has 12 residues. The germline V and J ends were trimmed by 0 bases and 8 bases, with 7 bases remaining between them. Looked up from germline, CDR1 is SGHAT and CDR2 is FQNNGV. CDR3 in amino acids: CASSLDNGEAFF. The CDR3 region has the DNA TGTGCCAGCAGCTTAGATAACGGGGAAGCTTTCTTT.

V is TRBV2 and J is TRBJ2-7; maybe TRBD1 (6 bases). This CDR3 is 16 amino acids long. Per germline, CDR1 SNHLY and CDR2 FYNNEI. V was trimmed by 7 bases and J by 1 base, leaving 20 bases between them. CDR3 residues: CASTVGRGHKSYEQYF. The DNA of the CDR3 is TGTGCCAGCACGGTGGGAAGGGGACATAAGTCCTACGAGCAGTACTTC.

The chain has TRBV6-5 and TRBJ2-3; no clear D gene. V lost 7 bases and J lost 0, with 8 bases in between. The CDR3 runs 13 residues. CDR1 and CDR2 from the germline V gene are MNHEY and SVGAGI. The CDR3 nucleotides are TGTGCCAGCATCGCCCCCAGCACAGATACGCAGTATTTT. This sequence encodes CASIAPSTDTQYF.

This clone was picked up one time. CDR3: CASSGQGYTEAFF. CDR3 sequence (DNA): TGCGCCAGCAGTGGGCAGGGGTACACTGAAGCTTTCTTT. V is TRBV5-1 and J is TRBJ1-1; maybe TRBD1 (6 bases). Germline V gene lookup returns CDR1 SGHRS and CDR2 YFSETQ. CDR3 length: 13 amino acids. V gave up 5 bases and J gave up 3 bases, with 11 bases separating them.

The chain couples TRBV25-1 to TRBJ2-2; 8 bases align to TRBD1. Germline V gene lookup returns CDR1 MGHDK and CDR2 SYGVNS. The CDR3 totals 15 residues. Trimming took 3 bases from V and 5 from J; bases not matched to a gene: 5. CDR3 sequence reads: CASSEGQVGTGELFF. CDR3 DNA: TGTGCCAGCAGTGAGGGACAGGTTGGGACCGGGGAGCTGTTTTTT.

The chain combines TRBV5-1 with TRBJ1-2; D is ambiguous. V lost 4 bases and J 5 bases, leaving 9 bases between the germline ends. The CDR3 consists of 12 residues. Germline CDR1 reads SGHRS; CDR2 reads YFSETQ. The chain's CDR3 is CASSDRSYGYTF. Here the CDR3 DNA reads TGCGCCAGCAGCGACCGATCTTATGGCTACACCTTC.

This sequence joins TRBV6-6 and TRBJ1-2; 9 bases map to TRBD1. The CDR3 has 17 amino acids. V was pared by 5 bases and J by 3 bases, with 13 bases of the junction left unmatched. CDR1 MNHNY and CDR2 SVGAGI come from the germline V gene (reference sequence). DNA of the CDR3: TGTGCCAGCAGTCCCACCGGGACAGGGAAAGTATACTATGGCTACACCTTC. Protein sequence: CASSPTGTGKVYYGYTF.

The count of this clone is one. The chain combines TRBV6-5 with TRBJ1-3; 8 nucleotides line up with TRBD1. From germline, CDR1 is MNHEY and CDR2 SVGAGI. This CDR3 contains 14 residues. Trimming removed 6 bases from V and 4 bases from J; junction bases left unmatched: 5. The CDR3 DNA sequence: TGTGCCAGCAGCTCCGGACAGGGAGGAAACACCATATATTTT. It is translated as CASSSGQGGNTIYF.

A single count supports this clone. The rearrangement links TRBV5-1 to TRBJ1-1, with D unresolved. The V end lost 2 bases, the J end lost 1 base, and 6 bases lay between the germline ends. The germline CDR1 and CDR2 sequences are SGHRS and YFSETQ. The CDR3 has 13 amino acids. The CDR3 protein is CASSFLRNTEAFF. DNA for the CDR3: TGCGCCAGCAGCTTCTTAAGGAACACTGAAGCTTTCTTT.

This rearrangement joins TRBV2 to TRBJ1-6, with TRBD1 identical over 10 bases. The CDR3 sequence is 15 residues long. V shed 8 bases, J shed 6 bases, and the junction held 7 bases outside the gene matches. Per germline, CDR1 SNHLY and CDR2 FYNNEI. CDR3 DNA sequence: TGTGCCAGCTGGGCGGACAGGGGGTTTAATTCACCCCTCCACTTT. Amino acid sequence: CASWADRGFNSPLHF. Full variable domain (outside the CDR3, taken from reference TRBV2 and TRBJ1-6): EPEVTQTPSHQVTQMGQEVILRCVPISNHLYFYWYRQILGQKVEFLVSFYNNEISEKSEIFDDQFSVERPDGSNFTLKIRSTKLEDSAMYFCASWADRGFNSPLHFGNGTRLTVT.

CDR3 loop: CASSPGQGSFYEQYF. The DNA for the CDR3 is TGTGCCAGCAGCCCGGGACAGGGATCATTCTACGAGCAGTACTTC. The J gene is TRBJ2-7, the V gene TRBV5-4; 9 bases are a match to TRBD1. Trimming took 4 bases from V and 3 from J; bases not matched to a gene: 8. The CDR3 extends over 15 amino acids. Germline V gene sequence: CDR1 SGHNT, CDR2 YYREEE (reference sequence). The entire variable domain, with the rest obtained from reference TRBV5-4 and TRBJ2-7, is as follows: ETGVTQSPTHLIKTRGQQVTLRCSSQSGHNTVSWYQQALGQGPQFIFQYYREEENGRGNFPPRFSGLQFPNYSSELNVNALELDDSALYLCASSPGQGSFYEQYFGPGTRLTVT.

The rearrangement joins TRBV6-1 to TRBJ1-6; perhaps TRBD1 as D (6 bases). This CDR3 contains 12 residues. The V and J ends lost 5 bases and 13 bases respectively, with 12 bases between them. Germline lookup yields CDR1 MNHNS and CDR2 SASEGT. The CDR3 sequence: CASSRTAGPLHF. DNA for the CDR3: TGTGCCAGCAGTCGGACAGCAGGCCCCCTCCACTTT.

In DNA form, the CDR3 reads TGTGCCAGCAGCTCTCGGGTAAGAGATACGCAGTATTTT. Translating it yields CASSSRVRDTQYF. The gene calls are TRBV9 and TRBJ2-3; D ambiguous. Trimming took off 4 bases at V and 5 bases at J, with 11 bases between the two ends. CDR3 length: 13 amino acids. In germline, CDR1 is SGDLS, CDR2 YYNGEE.

The chain carries TRBV5-1 and TRBJ1-1; D is perhaps TRBD1 (6 bases). Trimming shortened V by 0 bases and J by 3 bases, and 12 bases separated the two germline ends. The CDR3 runs to 15 residues. CDR1 and CDR2 (germline): SGHRS, YFSETQ. The CDR3 coding sequence is TGCGCCAGCAGCTTGGCCATACAGGGCCACACTGAAGCTTTCTTT. The encoded protein is CASSLAIQGHTEAFF.

The chain has TRBV6-5 and TRBJ1-2; D gene uncertain. This CDR3 contains 14 residues. CDR1 is MNHEY, CDR2 SVGAGI, per germline. Trimming stripped 0 bases from V and 8 bases from J, with 13 bases between. The CDR3 DNA sequence: TGTGCCAGCAGTTACTCGAGGACTTCTGAGGGCTACACCTTC. Its protein product is CASSYSRTSEGYTF.

The chain carries TRBV7-9 and TRBJ2-3; the match to TRBD2 covers 7 bases. CDR1 is SEHNR, CDR2 FQNEAQ, per germline (reference sequence). With 5 bases clipped from V and 0 bases from J, the junction kept 8 bases outside the gene matches. The CDR3 is 16 amino acids. CDR3 DNA sequence: TGTGCCAGCAGCCAAACCAGCGGGGCGAGCACAGATACGCAGTATTTT. This codes for CASSQTSGASTDTQYF.

This sequence joins TRBV10-3 and TRBJ2-7; 13 bases are a match to TRBD2. Germline V gives CDR1 ENHRY, CDR2 SYGVKD. This CDR3 spans 14 amino acids. V gave up 10 bases and J gave up 3 bases; unmatched junction bases: 6. CDR3 amino acids: CATRTSGGLYEQYF. The CDR3 nucleotides read TGTGCCACCCGGACTAGCGGGGGCCTCTACGAGCAGTACTTC.

This clone came up once. The gene calls are TRBV7-2 and TRBJ1-1; D remains unclear. This CDR3 spans 13 amino acids. Trimming removed 0 bases at V and 10 bases at J, with 12 bases between. The germline CDR1 and CDR2 sequences are SGHTA and FQGNSA. The CDR3 loop reads CASSLAVAPRAFF. CDR3 bases: TGTGCCAGCAGCTTAGCTGTGGCACCCCGAGCTTTCTTT. Looking up the rest from reference TRBV7-2 and TRBJ1-1 gives the full variable domain: GAGVSQSPSNKVTEKGKDVELRCDPISGHTALYWYRQSLGQGLEFLIYFQGNSAPDKSGLPSDRFSAERTGGSVSTLTIQRTQQEDSAVYLCASSLAVAPRAFFGQGTRLTVV.

The V and J genes are TRBV6-2 or TRBV6-3 and TRBJ2-1; D uncertain. CDR1 is MNHEY and CDR2 is SVGEGT in the germline V gene. V lost 0 bases, J lost 6 bases, and 9 bases lay in between. The CDR3 spans 14 residues. CDR3 residues: CASSYSRRVNEQFF. CDR3 sequence (DNA): TGTGCCAGCAGTTACTCGAGAAGGGTCAATGAGCAGTTCTTC.